The 27 T cell receptor beta chains listed next were all sequenced from one sample in a study of blood T cell repertoires in COVID-19. Method: immunoSEQ multiplex PCR; TCRdb's copy keeps in-frame clones and lacks some. The sample consists of 130,000 to 150,000 clones, approximately 81% of them appearing once. The sequencing sample was made of peripheral blood. The receptors stem from a human donor in a cohort sampled during active COVID-19.

The CDR3 loop reads CASSFRDRGLSSYEQYF. The CDR3 coding sequence is TGTGCCAGCAGCTTCCGGGACAGGGGGTTGAGCTCCTACGAGCAGTACTTC. The chain combines TRBV7-9 with TRBJ2-7; 11 bases are shared with TRBD1. From germline, CDR1 is SEHNR and CDR2 FQNEAQ (reference sequence). The CDR3 spans 17 residues. After removal of 3 bases from V and 0 bases from J, the junction contained 7 bases not matched to a gene.

The chain carries TRBV11-1 and TRBJ1-1; no definite D call. The germline V and J ends were trimmed by 5 bases and 0 bases, with 13 bases remaining between them. There are 15 residues in the CDR3. In germline, CDR1 is SGHAT, CDR2 FQDESV (reference sequence). The CDR3 loop is CASSPGSSMNTEAFF. The CDR3 coding sequence is TGTGCCAGCAGCCCCGGGTCGTCCATGAACACTGAAGCTTTCTTT. Variable domain in full (rest from reference TRBV11-1 and TRBJ1-1): EAEVAQSPRYKITEKSQAVAFWCDPISGHATLYWYRQILGQGPELLVQFQDESVVDDSQLPKDRFSAERLKGVDSTLKIQPAELGDSAMYLCASSPGSSMNTEAFFGQGTRLTVV.

The chain joins TRBV30 to TRBJ1-6; D is undetermined. The germline CDR1 and CDR2 sequences are GTSNPN and SVGIG (reference sequence). The CDR3 consists of 17 residues. Trimming pared 2 bases from V and 1 base from J, leaving 15 bases between. The CDR3 protein is CAWSPLGWVSYNSPLHF. As DNA, the CDR3 is TGTGCCTGGAGTCCCCTCGGGTGGGTTTCCTATAATTCACCCCTCCACTTT. The full variable domain, with the rest looked up from reference TRBV30 and TRBJ1-6, is SQTIHQWPATLVQPVGSPLSLECTVEGTSNPNLYWYRQAAGRGLQLLFYSVGIGQISSEVPQNLSASRPQDRQFILSSKKLLLSDSGFYLCAWSPLGWVSYNSPLHFGNGTRLTVT.

The table lists this clone with a few counts. The identical CDR3 is also encoded by other nucleotide sequences in the sample. V and J are TRBV7-2 and TRBJ2-7, with TRBD2 matching 12 bases. The germline V gene encodes CDR1 SGHTA and CDR2 FQGNSA. The length of the CDR3 is 15 residues. J gave up 2 bases and V 1 base, and 0 bases lay outside the gene matches. CDR3 residues: CASSLGLAGAYEQYF. The CDR3 nucleotides read TGTGCCAGCAGCTTAGGACTAGCGGGGGCCTACGAGCAGTACTTC.

The V gene is TRBV11-2, the J gene TRBJ2-7; 10 bases align to TRBD1. Unmatched junction bases numbered 13, after V lost 6 bases and J lost 2 bases. Germline CDR1 and CDR2: SGHAT and FQNNGV. The CDR3 length is 17 residues. The CDR3 protein is CASSFSSRTGGAYEQYF. In DNA, the CDR3 is TGTGCCAGCAGTTTTTCCTCTCGGACAGGGGGAGCCTACGAGCAGTACTTC.

The chain joins TRBV4-3 to TRBJ2-3; TRBD1 is a possible D gene (7 bases). The CDR3 sequence is 16 residues long. Germline V gene sequence: CDR1 LGHNA, CDR2 YSLEER. Trimming removed 4 bases from V and 4 bases from J, with 18 bases in between. CDR3 nucleotide sequence: TGCGCCAGCAGCCCCGAAGGGCAGGGGGGCCCAGATACGCAGTATTTT. It specifies CASSPEGQGGPDTQYF.

V gene TRBV19 combines with J gene TRBJ1-2; 9 nucleotides line up with TRBD1. The J segment lost 3 bases and the V segment lost 8 bases, leaving 4 bases of the junction unmatched. The germline V gene encodes CDR1 LNHDA and CDR2 SQIVND (reference sequence). The CDR3 runs 13 residues. For the CDR3, the DNA is TGTGCCAGTGCTAGGACAGGGGACTATGGCTACACCTTC. This encodes CASARTGDYGYTF.

CDR3 residues: CASSLSASEGNTIYF. CDR3 bases: TGTGCCAGCAGCTTATCGGCCAGCGAAGGAAACACCATATATTTT. V usage is TRBV11-2 and J usage is TRBJ1-3, with D hard to call. Germline-derived CDR1 and CDR2 are SGHAT and FQNNGV. The CDR3 has 15 amino acids. Between the trimmed V and J ends, which lost 2 bases and 4 bases, there was a span of 12 bases. The full variable domain, with the rest looked up from reference TRBV11-2 and TRBJ1-3, is EAGVAQSPRYKIIEKRQSVAFWCNPISGHATLYWYQQILGQGPKLLIQFQNNGVVDDSQLPKDRFSAERLKGVDSTLKIQPAKLEDSAVYLCASSLSASEGNTIYFGEGSWLTVV.

CDR3 amino acids: CASSPSGSGGSYEQYF. In DNA form, the CDR3 reads TGTGCCAGCAGCCCCAGTGGTAGCGGGGGGAGCTACGAGCAGTACTTC. The rearrangement uses TRBV7-2 and TRBJ2-7, with TRBD2 matching 10 bases. Germline V gene sequence: CDR1 SGHTA, CDR2 FQGNSA. Germline trimming cut 5 bases from V and 3 bases from J; bases unmatched to any gene: 10. The CDR3 is 16 amino acids.

J is TRBJ2-5 and V is TRBV7-6; 8 bases match TRBD1. Trimming removed 3 bases from V and 2 bases from J; junction bases left unmatched: 5. The CDR3 spans 15 residues. Germline V gene sequence: CDR1 SGHVS, CDR2 FNYEAQ. CDR3: CASSFTGQDQETQYF. The CDR3 nucleotides are TGTGCCAGCAGCTTCACGGGACAGGATCAAGAGACCCAGTACTTC.

The CDR3 reads CASSLGVYGYTF. The CDR3 DNA is TGTGCCAGCAGCCTCGGAGTCTATGGCTACACCTTC. The V and J genes are TRBV9 and TRBJ1-2; D call uncertain. CDR3 length: 12 amino acids. The V and J ends lost 4 bases and 4 bases respectively, with 8 bases between them. CDR1 is SGDLS, CDR2 YYNGEE, per germline.

CDR3 sequence (DNA): TGTGCCAGCTCACCACCAAACAGGGGCCTAAGCTCCTACGAGCAGTACTTC. Protein sequence: CASSPPNRGLSSYEQYF. The chain joins TRBV18 to TRBJ2-7; 7 nucleotides agree with TRBD1. The germline V gene has CDR1 KGHSH and CDR2 LQKENI. The CDR3 has 17 residues. Germline trimming cut 0 bases from V and 0 bases from J; bases unmatched to any gene: 8.

A word on this clone: Other DNA sequences of this sample code for an identical CDR3. The rearrangement joins TRBV19 to TRBJ2-7; TRBD1 aligns across 10 bases. Germline V gene sequence: CDR1 LNHDA, CDR2 SQIVND (reference sequence). The CDR3 is made up of 15 amino acids. V dropped 3 bases and J dropped 0; count of bases not matched to a gene: 2. CDR3 DNA: TGTGCCAGTAGTATCGGGGACAGGGGCTCCTACGAGCAGTACTTC. Protein sequence: CASSIGDRGSYEQYF.

This chain connects TRBV6-4 to TRBJ1-6; D not certain. The CDR3 sequence is 14 residues long. The V end lost 5 bases, the J end lost 7 bases, and 12 bases lay between the germline ends. Germline CDR1 reads MRHNA; CDR2 reads SNTAGT. CDR3 in amino acids: CASSKEASNSPLHF. DNA of the CDR3: TGTGCCAGCAGTAAGGAGGCCAGCAATTCACCCCTCCACTTT.

This clone occurred a few times. The genes are TRBV18 and TRBJ2-1, with 7 bases identical to TRBD1. The ends lost 3 bases at V and 0 bases at J; junction bases unmatched: 5. Germline-derived CDR1 and CDR2 are KGHSH and LQKENI. CDR3 length equals 16 residues. The CDR3 region has the DNA TGTGCCAGCTCACCCCAGGGACAGATCTCCTACAATGAGCAGTTCTTC. This gives the protein CASSPQGQISYNEQFF.

The gene calls are TRBV19 and TRBJ1-4; 8 bases fit TRBD1. Trimming removed 5 bases from V and 5 bases from J; junction bases left unmatched: 7. This CDR3 spans 15 amino acids. Germline V gives CDR1 LNHDA, CDR2 SQIVND (reference sequence). CDR3: CASSVDRGPNEKLFF. CDR3 DNA sequence: TGTGCCAGTAGTGTTGACAGGGGACCAAATGAAAAACTGTTTTTT. Variable domain in full (rest from reference TRBV19 and TRBJ1-4): DGGITQSPKYLFRKEGQNVTLSCEQNLNHDAMYWYRQDPGQGLRLIYYSQIVNDFQKGDIAEGYSVSREKKESFPLTVTSAQKNPTAFYLCASSVDRGPNEKLFFGSGTQLSVL.

The J gene is TRBJ2-3, the V gene TRBV3-1 (or the pseudogene TRBV3-2); D is perhaps TRBD1 (5 bases). CDR1 LGHDT and CDR2 YNNKEL come from the germline V gene (reference sequence). The CDR3 loop spans 15 amino acids. V shed 0 bases and J shed 0 bases, with 7 bases lying between them. Here the CDR3 reads CASSQDGHSTDTQYF. Written as DNA, the CDR3 is TGTGCCAGCAGCCAAGATGGACATAGCACAGATACGCAGTATTTT.

The gene calls are TRBV6-6 and TRBJ2-5, with a weak D call TRBD2 (6 bases). Trimming stripped 3 bases from V and 9 bases from J, with 14 bases between. CDR1 is MNHNY and CDR2 is SVGAGI in the germline V gene (reference sequence). The CDR3 spans 13 residues. CDR3 sequence reads: CASSYSGRGPQYF. The CDR3 coding sequence is TGTGCCAGCAGTTATTCGGGGCGGGGCCCCCAGTACTTC.

J is TRBJ1-2 and V is TRBV11-2; D may be TRBD1 (5 bases). In germline, CDR1 is SGHAT, CDR2 FQNNGV. Trimming took off 2 bases at V and 2 bases at J, with 12 bases between the two ends. The CDR3 totals 15 residues. DNA of the CDR3: TGTGCCAGCAGCTTAAGGGAGGGGTGGAACTATGGCTACACCTTC. Translating it yields CASSLREGWNYGYTF.

This CDR3 is CASTRQGSTYEQYF. CDR3 DNA sequence: TGTGCCAGCACGCGACAGGGATCAACCTACGAGCAGTACTTC. V and J are TRBV2 and TRBJ2-7, with 7 bases fitting TRBD1. The CDR3 extends over 14 amino acids. With V trimmed by 7 bases and J by 2 bases, 8 bases remained unmatched. The germline V gene encodes CDR1 SNHLY and CDR2 FYNNEI.

The count of this clone is one. The J gene is TRBJ2-2, the V gene TRBV5-6; maybe TRBD2 (5 bases). Per germline, CDR1 SGHDT and CDR2 YYEEEE. The V end was cut by 3 bases, the J end by 1 base, with 13 bases between. The CDR3 consists of 16 residues. CDR3 bases: TGTGCCAGCAGCTCCTTTAGCGAAAAGAACACCGGGGAGCTGTTTTTT. Encoded protein: CASSSFSEKNTGELFF.

The rearrangement links TRBV5-1 to TRBJ2-6; D not resolved. The CDR3 is made up of 17 amino acids. Germline-derived CDR1 and CDR2 are SGHRS and YFSETQ. V was shortened by 0 bases and J by 0 bases, with 10 bases between the two germline ends. CDR3 protein: CASSLGSSSSGANVLTF. CDR3 coding DNA: TGCGCCAGCAGCTTGGGTAGCAGTTCCTCTGGGGCCAACGTCCTGACTTTC. The variable domain in full, with the rest retrieved from reference TRBV5-1 and TRBJ2-6, is KAGVTQTPRYLIKTRGQQVTLSCSPISGHRSVSWYQQTPGQGLQFLFEYFSETQRNKGNFPGRFSGRQFSNSRSEMNVSTLELGDSALYLCASSLGSSSSGANVLTFGAGSRLTVL.

This rearrangement joins TRBV28 to TRBJ1-4; D not resolved. CDR1 is MDHEN and CDR2 is SYDVKM in the germline V gene. The CDR3 covers 15 residues. V lost 1 base and J 2 bases, leaving 8 bases between the germline ends. The CDR3 sequence is CASSLLRSTNEKLFF. The CDR3 DNA reads as TGTGCCAGCAGTTTATTGCGTTCCACTAATGAAAAACTGTTTTTT.

The rearrangement uses TRBV7-9 and TRBJ1-1; D is uncertain. This CDR3 is built from 14 residues. The germline gives CDR1 SEHNR, CDR2 FQNEAQ (reference sequence). V was pared by 3 bases and J by 3 bases, with 11 bases between. In DNA, the CDR3 is TGTGCCAGCAGCTTCCCCGGGGTGGACACTGAAGCTTTCTTT. The encoded protein is CASSFPGVDTEAFF.

The J gene is TRBJ2-3, the V gene TRBV18; perhaps TRBD2 as D (6 bases). Per the germline V gene, CDR1 is KGHSH and CDR2 is LQKENI. CDR3 length: 17 residues. V shed 2 bases and J shed 0 bases, with 15 bases lying between them. The CDR3 nucleotides read TGTGCCAGCTCACCATTCCTAGCGAACCCTAGCACAGATACGCAGTATTTT. This codes for CASSPFLANPSTDTQYF.

CDR3 in DNA: TGCGCCAGCAGCTTGGCTAGCGGGGGGCCTACAGATACGCAGTATTTT. This translates into CASSLASGGPTDTQYF. The J gene is TRBJ2-3, the V gene TRBV5-1; TRBD2 matches at 11 bases. Per the germline V gene, CDR1 is SGHRS and CDR2 is YFSETQ. Losses at the gene ends were 0 bases for V and 3 bases for J; bases not matched to a gene: 3. The CDR3 has 16 residues.

The CDR3: CASRWGKGQPQHF. For the CDR3, the DNA is TGTGCCAGCAGATGGGGAAAGGGGCAGCCCCAGCATTTT. This chain connects TRBV6-6 to TRBJ1-5; tentative D call: TRBD1 (5 bases). V lost 6 bases to trimming and J lost 7 bases, with 13 bases between them. The CDR3 spans 13 residues. The germline gives CDR1 MNHNY, CDR2 SVGAGI (reference sequence).